Sequencing of this T cell receptor (beta chain) was carried out in a study of CD8 T cells in Susac syndrome (dated 2019 in TCRdb). Concerning the study at large: Repertoire sequencing was used to test whether CD8+ T cell activation and differentiation in Susac syndrome was antigen driven. CD8+ T cell repertoire clonality was compared between about a dozen healthy donors, roughly 14 Susac syndrome patients and around 16 multiple sclerosis patients. Here is what the overall study found, with its caveats: The number of individuals in the TCR sequencing and HLA analysis was recognized as being relatively small.

RNA was extracted using the RNeasy kit, and about 0.5 to 1 ug of the RNA was reverse transcribed with random hexamers. TCR beta CDR3 regions were amplified with the immunoSEQ multiplex PCR assay covering 54 Vbeta and 13 Jbeta segments. To correct PCR amplification bias, a synthetic template baseline was used for both primer optimization and computational correction. Processing in the source paper ran as follows. Reads were annotated to V, D and J genes per IMGT and analyzed with immunoSEQ Analyzer, keeping only productive sequences. Clonality was computed as one minus Shannon entropy normalized by log2 of the number of productive unique sequences. For each patient and control, public and private clones were evaluated within the 100 most prevalent clones. Clones were defined as Susac-specific when absent from the healthy and MS cohorts, from approximately 1,100 published viral clones and from other ImmuneACCESS disease sequences. TCRdb took the public reads, trimmed them with fastp at Q25, ran MiXCR for clone calling and kept in-frame beta chains. Under each unique CDR3 protein, matching rows form one entry showing the most common genes and DNA. These V and J calls are TCRdb output, not the study's own analysis. The sample profile shows a few hundred thousand distinct CDR3 sequences; around 85% of them were found once. The ten top clones hold 0.12% of the sample.

The CDR3 numbers 13 residues from cysteine through phenylalanine. Only the CDR3 portion is preserved as DNA: 39 bases, with reading frame beginning at the first base. CDR1 and CDR2, looked up from the germline V gene (reference sequence), are LGHDT and YNNKEL. V is cut back by 5 bases and J by 5 bases, with 5 bases in the junction unmatched. High-throughput TCR beta sequencing profiled peripheral blood CD8+ and CD4+ T cells from healthy donors, Susac syndrome patients and multiple sclerosis patients. The multiple sclerosis controls were treatment-naive patients who had stable or active relapsing-remitting disease and met the revised McDonald criteria. Bulk CD8+ and CD4+ T cells were purified magnetically by negative isolation, whereas CD8+ TEMRA cells were enriched by FACS. Blood was collected in EDTA tubes and processed within 24 hours, with PBMCs isolated through density gradient centrifugation. PBMCs intended for TCR sequencing were cryopreserved in liquid nitrogen and were subsequently thawed in a 37 degrees C water bath. The sorted or isolated CD4+, CD8+ and CD8+ TEMRA cells had a purity of 90% or higher.

Concerning this clonotype itself: What antigen it recognizes has not been identified. Base qualities are not at hand, and no much larger clone is one base apart.

Sequenced input: CD8+ T cells from PBMCs. The chain is encoded by TRBV3-1 joined to TRBJ1-1, and 7 junction bases match TRBD1. The receptor comes from a human donor with multiple sclerosis. The nucleotides read TGTGCCAGCAGCAAAACAGGGGTAACTGAAGCTTTCTTT. This yields the protein CASSKTGVTEAFF. The reference TRBV3-1 and TRBJ1-1 proteins fill in what lies around the CDR3, so the full variable domain reads DTAVSQTPKYLVTQMGNDKSIKCEQNLGHDTMYWYKQDSKKFLKIMFSYNNKELIINETVPNRFSPKSPDKAHLNLHINSLELGDSAVYFCASSKTGVTEAFFGQGTRLTVV.